The clone carrying this T cell receptor (beta chain) was observed many times. Its antigen is unidentified. The data were taken from a study of molecular identifiers for immune sequencing clone quantification. Study results and limitations: Over 97% of CMV-specific effector molecules, but under 1% of naive ones, were in clones above 20 copies. Should identical TCR molecules share a barcode, the sizes of highly expanded clones could be underestimated.

Both previously described methods and listed TCR primers were employed to make bulk TCR libraries. MiXCR, run by TCRdb on the PCR reads, gives a single entry per CDR3 protein. The data contain some 650,000 distinct CDR3 sequences, about 20% of them singletons. CDR1 is SEHNR, CDR2 FQNEAQ, per germline (reference sequence). V gave up 4 bases and J gave up 0 bases, with 12 bases separating them. This CDR3 is built from 15 residues. A CD8+CD4-CCR7+CD45RA+ phenotype served as the sorting definition for naive CD8 T cells. Sequencing used naive CD8+ T cells from blood, with Jurkat cell RNA spiked in. Described subset: FACS-sorted CD8+CD4-CCR7+CD45RA+ naive T cells. The rearrangement uses TRBV7-9 and TRBJ1-1; maybe TRBD1 (6 bases). The receptor comes from a human donor in good health. Some libraries in this study had Jurkat cell RNA spiked in. CDR3 in DNA: TGTGCCAGCAGCTCCAACAGGGTTATGAACACTGAAGCTTTCTTT. Its protein product is CASSSNRVMNTEAFF.